A single sample gave rise to the 31 T cell receptor beta chains below, sequenced in a study of cytomegalovirus exposure and HLA in healthy donors. A multiplex PCR was run with 60 Vbeta primers and 13 Jbeta primers. Only in-frame clones appear in the TCRdb table, and some are missing; sequencing was by immunoSEQ multiplex PCR. The data contain around 100,000 clones, 74% of them singletons. Sequencing used PBMCs. The source of these receptors is a man aged 45 to 65 in good health and CMV-seropositive.

The chain links TRBV5-1 to TRBJ1-4, with TRBD1 matching over 9 bases. The V gene end was trimmed by 0 bases and the J gene end by 7 bases; junction bases not matched to a gene: 4. Germline values: CDR1 SGHRS, CDR2 YFSETQ. The CDR3 extends over 15 amino acids. This CDR3 reads CASSLGGQGVEKLFF. In DNA form, the CDR3 reads TGCGCCAGCAGCTTGGGGGGACAGGGCGTTGAAAAACTGTTTTTT. Supplemented by reference TRBV5-1 and TRBJ1-4, the full variable domain reads KAGVTQTPRYLIKTRGQQVTLSCSPISGHRSVSWYQQTPGQGLQFLFEYFSETQRNKGNFPGRFSGRQFSNSRSEMNVSTLELGDSALYLCASSLGGQGVEKLFFGSGTQLSVL.

The chain is built from TRBV30 and TRBJ2-3, with 7 positions matching TRBD2. With V trimmed by 2 bases and J by 1 base, 9 bases remained unmatched. The length of the CDR3 is 16 residues. In germline, CDR1 is GTSNPN, CDR2 SVGIG (reference sequence). In nucleotides, the CDR3 is TGTGCCTGGAGTAAAAGAATAGCGGGTGGCACAGATACGCAGTATTTT. Amino acid sequence: CAWSKRIAGGTDTQYF. Full variable domain (missing parts from reference TRBV30 and TRBJ2-3): SQTIHQWPATLVQPVGSPLSLECTVEGTSNPNLYWYRQAAGRGLQLLFYSVGIGQISSEVPQNLSASRPQDRQFILSSKKLLLSDSGFYLCAWSKRIAGGTDTQYFGPGTRLTVL.

V and J are TRBV7-3 and TRBJ2-1, with 8 bases that match TRBD1. V dropped 4 bases and J dropped 5; count of bases not matched to a gene: 4. Germline loops: CDR1 SGHTA, CDR2 FQGTGA. There are 14 residues in the CDR3. CDR3 loop: CASSSRTGNNEQFF. DNA of the CDR3: TGTGCCAGCAGCTCCCGGACAGGGAACAATGAGCAGTTCTTC.

The chain carries TRBV18 and TRBJ2-7; tentative D call: TRBD2 (6 bases). Germline CDR1 KGHSH, CDR2 LQKENI. The CDR3 is 15 residues long. V was clipped by 3 bases and J by 1 base, with 13 bases between them. Written as DNA, the CDR3 is TGTGCCAGCTCACCCATACTAGCTCCTTCCTACGAGCAGTACTTC. Encoded protein: CASSPILAPSYEQYF.

This clone was seen only a few times. The J gene is TRBJ2-7, the V gene TRBV10-3; TRBD2 matches 9 bases. CDR1 is ENHRY, CDR2 SYGVKD, per germline. The CDR3 length is 17 residues. Germline trimming cut 0 bases from V and 5 bases from J; bases unmatched to any gene: 11. For the CDR3, the DNA is TGTGCCATCAGTGAGTCGATGGGGATAGCGGGAGAAAACGAGCAGTACTTC. It yields the protein CAISESMGIAGENEQYF.

The rearrangement links TRBV5-1 to TRBJ2-3; tentative D call: TRBD1 (5 bases). V dropped 2 bases and J dropped 2 bases, with 24 bases sitting between them. Germline-derived CDR1 and CDR2 are SGHRS and YFSETQ. The CDR3 covers 19 residues. The CDR3 DNA reads as TGCGCCAGCAGCTTCCCCATGTTCGTCAGGGCCTCATACACAGATACGCAGTATTTT. This gives the protein CASSFPMFVRASYTDTQYF. The whole variable domain, remainder taken from reference TRBV5-1 and TRBJ2-3, is KAGVTQTPRYLIKTRGQQVTLSCSPISGHRSVSWYQQTPGQGLQFLFEYFSETQRNKGNFPGRFSGRQFSNSRSEMNVSTLELGDSALYLCASSFPMFVRASYTDTQYFGPGTRLTVL.

The rearrangement uses TRBV7-2 and TRBJ1-3, with 9 bases identical to TRBD1. J gave up 2 bases and V 4 bases, and 3 bases lay outside the gene matches. This CDR3 is 15 amino acids long. CDR1 SGHTA and CDR2 FQGNSA come from the germline V gene. CDR3 loop: CASSSGTGTGNTIYF. The CDR3 DNA follows: TGTGCCAGCAGCTCCGGGACAGGGACTGGAAACACCATATATTTT.

This rearrangement joins TRBV6-5 to TRBJ1-2; D not resolved. V lost 5 bases and J lost 3, with 13 bases in between. The CDR3 is 14 residues long. Germline V gives CDR1 MNHEY, CDR2 SVGAGI. Here the CDR3 reads CASSPRRGDYGYTF. The CDR3, as DNA: TGTGCCAGCAGTCCCCGGCGGGGAGACTATGGCTACACCTTC.

The V call is TRBV6-6, the J call TRBJ2-5; TRBD2 matches 13 bases. The J segment lost 3 bases and the V segment lost 6 bases, leaving 7 bases of the junction unmatched. Germline V CDR1 and CDR2: MNHNY, SVGAGI (reference sequence). The CDR3 is 16 amino acids. The CDR3 coding sequence is TGTGCCAGCAGACACCAGACTAGCGGGGGGAAAGAGACCCAGTACTTC. Residues: CASRHQTSGGKETQYF.

The chain recombines TRBV11-2 with TRBJ2-1, with TRBD2 matching over 7 bases. V gave up 4 bases and J gave up 10 bases; unmatched junction bases: 10. Germline V lookup: CDR1 SGHAT, CDR2 FQNNGV. The CDR3 totals 14 residues. The CDR3 reads CASSSATSQDEQFF. The CDR3 bases are TGTGCCAGCAGCTCGGCGACTAGCCAGGACGAGCAGTTCTTC. Variable domain in full (rest from reference TRBV11-2 and TRBJ2-1): EAGVAQSPRYKIIEKRQSVAFWCNPISGHATLYWYQQILGQGPKLLIQFQNNGVVDDSQLPKDRFSAERLKGVDSTLKIQPAKLEDSAVYLCASSSATSQDEQFFGPGTRLTVL.

The J gene is TRBJ2-1, the V gene TRBV5-8, with 9 bases that match TRBD1. Trimming took 4 bases from V and 6 from J; bases not matched to a gene: 8. Germline CDR1 is SGHTS and CDR2 is YDEGEE. This CDR3 is 15 amino acids long. The CDR3 nucleotides read TGTGCCAGCAGCCCGGGGACAGGGAGTGTCAATGAGCAGTTCTTC. As protein: CASSPGTGSVNEQFF.

This chain links TRBV2 with TRBJ2-7; the D is unclear. In germline, CDR1 is SNHLY, CDR2 FYNNEI. Between the trimmed V and J ends, which lost 5 bases and 7 bases, there was a span of 15 bases. CDR3 length: 13 residues. The CDR3, as DNA: TGTGCCAGCAGTTCCCAAGAGGTAGCAGAGCAGTACTTC. This gives the protein CASSSQEVAEQYF.

The chain couples TRBV10-2 to TRBJ1-1; TRBD1 might be the D (6 bases). The CDR3 is 14 amino acids. V lost 6 bases, J lost 1 base, and 12 bases lay in between. From germline, CDR1 is WSHSY and CDR2 SAAADI. The CDR3 is CASRQGPSNTEAFF. The CDR3 DNA sequence: TGCGCCAGCAGACAGGGTCCATCGAACACTGAAGCTTTCTTT.

The chain is built from TRBV9 and TRBJ2-7, with TRBD2 identical over 8 bases. The CDR3 extends over 15 amino acids. With V trimmed by 0 bases and J by 4 bases, 6 bases remained unmatched. Germline V gene data show CDR1 as SGDLS and CDR2 as YYNGEE. CDR3 nucleotides: TGTGCCAGCAGCGTAGAGGATAGCGGGACGTACGAGCAGTACTTC. This sequence encodes CASSVEDSGTYEQYF.

In this sample, this clone turned up a few times. The V call is TRBV5-6, the J call TRBJ1-2; 7 bases line up with TRBD1. CDR1 and CDR2 from the germline V gene are SGHDT and YYEEEE. The CDR3 loop spans 14 amino acids. V shed 1 base, J shed 3 bases, and the junction held 3 bases outside the gene matches. CDR3 in amino acids: CASSLSGTDYGYTF. DNA of the CDR3: TGTGCCAGCAGCTTGAGTGGGACAGACTATGGCTACACCTTC. Full variable domain (missing parts from reference TRBV5-6 and TRBJ1-2): DAGVTQSPTHLIKTRGQQVTLRCSPKSGHDTVSWYQQALGQGPQFIFQYYEEEERQRGNFPDRFSGHQFPNYSSELNVNALLLGDSALYLCASSLSGTDYGYTFGSGTRLTVV.

The chain is built from TRBV5-1 and TRBJ2-7; a weak D match, TRBD1 (6 bases). CDR3 length equals 13 residues. Germline V gene data show CDR1 as SGHRS and CDR2 as YFSETQ. The ends were cut back, 3 bases at V and 6 bases at J, with 13 bases in the middle. CDR3 sequence reads: CASSSRTASEQYF. The CDR3 DNA reads TGCGCCAGCAGCTCTAGGACAGCCTCCGAGCAGTACTTC.

The rearrangement links TRBV5-6 to TRBJ1-1; unclear D gene. In germline, CDR1 is SGHDT, CDR2 YYEEEE. The CDR3 sequence is 14 residues long. V was cut by 4 bases and J by 2 bases, with 12 bases left in between. This CDR3 is CASSPAGVNTEAFF. The CDR3 region has the DNA TGTGCCAGCAGCCCCGCCGGGGTCAACACTGAAGCTTTCTTT.

The rearrangement links TRBV6-1 to TRBJ1-5; weak D call: TRBD1 (6 bases). The V and J ends lost 0 bases and 7 bases respectively, with 19 bases between them. The CDR3 consists of 17 residues. Per the germline V gene, CDR1 is MNHNS and CDR2 is SASEGT. The CDR3, as DNA: TGTGCCAGCAGTGAAGCCACAGGATGGGGGCTGGGGCAGCCCCAGCATTTT. As protein: CASSEATGWGLGQPQHF.

The chain joins TRBV7-9 to TRBJ1-2, with TRBD1 matching over 7 bases. J gave up 3 bases and V 8 bases, and 6 bases lay outside the gene matches. The CDR3 sequence is 13 residues long. CDR1 and CDR2 from the germline V gene are SEHNR and FQNEAQ (reference sequence). The CDR3 sequence: CASGDSSYYGYTF. CDR3 nucleotide sequence: TGTGCCAGCGGGGACAGCTCTTACTATGGCTACACCTTC.

The rearrangement links TRBV13 to TRBJ2-7; the match to TRBD2 covers 10 bases. The J segment lost 2 bases and the V segment lost 5 bases, leaving 3 bases of the junction unmatched. Germline V gives CDR1 PRHDT, CDR2 FYEKMQ (reference sequence). The CDR3 consists of 14 residues. CDR3 sequence: CASSLAGVPYEQYF. CDR3 sequence (DNA): TGTGCCAGCAGCCTAGCGGGGGTGCCCTACGAGCAGTACTTC. The entire variable domain, with the rest obtained from reference TRBV13 and TRBJ2-7, is as follows: AAGVIQSPRHLIKEKRETATLKCYPIPRHDTVYWYQQGPGQDPQFLISFYEKMQSDKGSIPDRFSAQQFSDYHSELNMSSLELGDSALYFCASSLAGVPYEQYFGPGTRLTVT.

This chain uses TRBV2 with TRBJ1-2, with 7 bases identical to TRBD1. V lost 6 bases, J lost 8 bases, and 9 bases stayed unmatched. Germline V CDR1 and CDR2: SNHLY, FYNNEI. The CDR3 is 13 residues long. The CDR3 DNA reads as TGTGCCAGCAGCCAACAGGGGAACGGGGGCTACACCTTC. Encoded protein: CASSQQGNGGYTF. The full variable domain, its missing parts supplied by reference TRBV2 and TRBJ1-2, is EPEVTQTPSHQVTQMGQEVILRCVPISNHLYFYWYRQILGQKVEFLVSFYNNEISEKSEIFDDQFSVERPDGSNFTLKIRSTKLEDSAMYFCASSQQGNGGYTFGSGTRLTVV.

V usage is TRBV7-8 and J usage is TRBJ2-7; D not certain. The CDR3 has 13 residues. Trimming took off 5 bases at V and 7 bases at J, with 15 bases between the two ends. Germline assignment: CDR1 SGHVS and CDR2 FQNEAQ. The CDR3 DNA follows: TGTGCCAGCAGCACCACTATAGAGCGAGAGCAGTACTTC. This gives the protein CASSTTIEREQYF.

The rearrangement uses TRBV30 and TRBJ2-2; a weak D match, TRBD1 (6 bases). The CDR3 contains 14 residues. CDR1 and CDR2 from the germline V gene are GTSNPN and SVGIG (reference sequence). CDR3 loop: CARRGTPNTGELFF. CDR3 coding DNA: TGTGCTCGAAGGGGGACCCCGAACACCGGGGAGCTGTTTTTT.

V usage is TRBV5-1 and J usage is TRBJ2-7; D is perhaps TRBD2 (6 bases). Per the germline V gene, CDR1 is SGHRS and CDR2 is YFSETQ. Trimming took off 0 bases at V and 5 bases at J, with 9 bases between the two ends. This CDR3 region has 13 residues. CDR3 DNA: TGCGCCAGCAGCTTGGTGGAGGGTAACGAGCAGTACTTC. It is translated as CASSLVEGNEQYF.

A word on this clone: The junction does not match germline at one end; this may be a read error. V usage is TRBV2 and J usage is TRBJ2-4; D may be TRBD1 (6 bases). The CDR3 consists of 16 residues. The germline V gene encodes CDR1 SNHLY and CDR2 FYNNEI. CDR3 bases: TGTGCCAGCAGTGAAATCAGGGGTCTAGCCAAAAACAGTCAGTACTTC. This translates into CASSEIRGLAKNSQYF.

This chain connects TRBV18 to TRBJ2-1; no firm D call. CDR3 size: 15 residues. Germline-derived CDR1 and CDR2 are KGHSH and LQKENI. V lost 4 bases to trimming and J lost 7 bases, with 17 bases between them. The CDR3 spells CASSLLRGSGNEQFF. CDR3 nucleotide sequence: TGTGCCAGCTCACTCCTCCGCGGTTCTGGGAATGAGCAGTTCTTC.

About this clone itself: Relative to the germline gene, one junction end is altered; a read error may explain this. The rearrangement links TRBV27 to TRBJ2-1; 14 nucleotides line up with TRBD2. Per the germline V gene, CDR1 is MNHEY and CDR2 is SMNVEV (reference sequence). The CDR3 sequence is 13 residues long. As DNA, the CDR3 is TGTGCCACCAGTGGACTAGCGGGAGGTGAGCAGTTCTTC. It translates to CATSGLAGGEQFF.

The genes are TRBV19 and TRBJ1-5; possible D gene TRBD1, 5 bases. Germline V CDR1 and CDR2: LNHDA, SQIVND (reference sequence). The CDR3 covers 13 residues. Deletions cut 7 bases from V and 4 bases from J, with 11 bases between. The CDR3: CASTLQGNQPQHF. CDR3 sequence (DNA): TGTGCCAGTACTCTCCAGGGTAATCAGCCCCAGCATTTT.

This clone was counted only a few times. The chain couples TRBV14 to TRBJ2-7; possibly TRBD1 for D (8 bases). The CDR3 is 13 amino acids. The germline V and J ends were trimmed by 0 bases and 10 bases, with 13 bases remaining between them. Germline CDR1 and CDR2: SGHDN and FVKESK. In DNA, the CDR3 is TGTGCCAGCAGCCAAGAACAGGGGGGGGTCCAGTACTTC. Residues: CASSQEQGGVQYF.

The gene calls are TRBV6-5 and TRBJ1-5, with 8 bases fitting TRBD1. Germline CDR1 and CDR2: MNHEY and SVGAGI. Trimming cost V 6 bases and J 4 bases; bases outside gene matches: 8. The CDR3 runs 15 residues. The CDR3 here is CASSQTGTGNQPQHF. DNA of the CDR3: TGTGCCAGCAGCCAAACCGGGACAGGAAATCAGCCCCAGCATTTT.

The chain uses TRBV5-1 and TRBJ2-1; TRBD2 might be the D (6 bases). CDR1 SGHRS and CDR2 YFSETQ come from the germline V gene. The CDR3 is 16 amino acids. V gave up 0 bases and J gave up 8 bases, with 18 bases separating them. CDR3 bases: TGCGCCAGCAGCTTGGCCGGGACTGGAGGTGTACATGAGCAGTTCTTC. Residues: CASSLAGTGGVHEQFF.